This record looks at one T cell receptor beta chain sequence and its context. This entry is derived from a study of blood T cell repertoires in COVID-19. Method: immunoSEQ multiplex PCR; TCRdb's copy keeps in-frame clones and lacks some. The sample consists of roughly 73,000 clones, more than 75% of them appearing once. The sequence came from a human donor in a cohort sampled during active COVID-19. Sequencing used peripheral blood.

This CDR3 is CASSSGTGSNQPQHF. DNA of the CDR3: TGTGCCAGCAGTAGCGGGACAGGCAGCAATCAGCCCCAGCATTTT. The V call is TRBV28, the J call TRBJ1-5; 8 bases are shared with TRBD1. V was pared by 5 bases and J by 1 base, with 4 bases of the junction left unmatched. CDR1 is MDHEN and CDR2 is SYDVKM in the germline V gene. The CDR3 totals 15 residues. The full variable domain, with the rest looked up from reference TRBV28 and TRBJ1-5, is DVKVTQSSRYLVKRTGEKVFLECVQDMDHENMFWYRQDPGLGLRLIYFSYDVKMKEKGDIPEGYSVSREKKERFSLILESASTNQTSMYLCASSSGTGSNQPQHFGDGTRLSIL.